The rows below give T cell receptor beta chains drawn from one sample of a study of cytomegalovirus exposure and HLA in healthy donors. Here immunoSEQ multiplex PCR was the method, and the copy in TCRdb shows in-frame clones only, minus some. The sample has 45,000 to 60,000 clones; around 68% are singletons. Sequencing was performed on PBMCs. The receptor source for this set is a man aged 25-45 years in good health and CMV-seronegative. CDR3s include the opening cysteine and the closing phenylalanine or tryptophan. Fields, in order: D gene, J gene, V gene, clone size, CDR3 DNA, CDR3 protein. A D gene is named only where the DNA matches it firmly. Clone size is shown for a subset of rows, as once, few, many or a class of expanded clone.

TRBD2,TRBJ2-1,TRBV11-2,.,TGTGCCAGCAGCTTTACTAGCGGACCTCTCAATGAGCAGTTCTTC,CASSFTSGPLNEQFF
TRBD1,TRBJ1-1,TRBV7-8,once,TGTGCCAGCAGCTTATCGGGACAGTACACTGAAGCTTTCTTT,CASSLSGQYTEAFF
TRBD1,TRBJ1-1,TRBV11-2,once,TGTGCCAGCAGCAACCGACAGGGTGGCACTGAAGCTTTCTTT,CASSNRQGGTEAFF
TRBD1,TRBJ1-1,TRBV2,.,TGTGCCAGCAGTGACCCCGGGACAGGGGGCCGCACTGAAGCTTTCTTT,CASSDPGTGGRTEAFF
.,TRBJ1-1,TRBV6-5,few,TGTGCCAGCAGTTACGCCACAACCAGACAGACTGAAGCTTTCTTT,CASSYATTRQTEAFF
.,TRBJ2-2,TRBV28,once,TGTGCCAGCAGTTTAGGGGGGGCTCGTTCCGGGGAGCTGTTTTTT,CASSLGGARSGELFF
.,TRBJ1-3,TRBV9,.,TGTGCCAGCAGCGTAGATCCTGTGGGGGGGCTCTTAGGAAACACCATATATTTT,CASSVDPVGGLLGNTIYF
.,TRBJ1-2,TRBV27,.,TGTGCCAGCAGTTTATACAGGGACCATGGCTACACCTTC,CASSLYRDHGYTF
.,TRBJ2-1,TRBV30,few,TGTGCCTGGACTAGTCACAATGAGCAGTTCTTC,CAWTSHNEQFF
.,TRBJ2-7,TRBV6-5,once,TGTGCCAGCAGTTACGGGGGGGGCACGGTCCACGAGCAGTACTTC,CASSYGGGTVHEQYF
.,TRBJ2-1,TRBV11-2,.,TGTGCCAGCAGCTTAGAGGTCGCCCGAGGGCCCTACAATGAGCAGTTCTTC,CASSLEVARGPYNEQFF
TRBD2,TRBJ2-3,TRBV5-1,few,TGCGCCAGCAGCTCTCTAGCGGGGAATCGGGATACGCAGTATTTT,CASSSLAGNRDTQYF
TRBD1,TRBJ1-1,TRBV6-5,.,TGTGCCAGCAGTTACCCAGGGGGCAGGACTGAAGCTTTCTTT,CASSYPGGRTEAFF
TRBD1,TRBJ2-2,TRBV10-1,.,TGCGCCAGCAGTGAGGTCCAGGGGGCGAACACCGGGGAGCTGTTTTTT,CASSEVQGANTGELFF
.,TRBJ1-4,TRBV28,.,TGTGCCAGCAGTTTATGGGCGGGGGAACTGTTTTTT,CASSLWAGELFF
.,TRBJ2-2,TRBV7-9,once,TGTGCCAGCTCTCCTAGCGAGGTCGGGGAGCTGTTTTTT,CASSPSEVGELFF
TRBD2,TRBJ2-1,TRBV30,.,TGTGCCTGGAGTGTACGGACTAGCGGGAGGCCTACCTACAATGAGCAGTTCTTC,CAWSVRTSGRPTYNEQFF
.,TRBJ1-2,TRBV9,.,TGTGCCAGCAGCGTAGGGCGGGGAAAAATCTATGGCTACACCTTC,CASSVGRGKIYGYTF
TRBD2,TRBJ2-1,TRBV5-4,.,TGTGCCAGCAGCTCAGGACTAGCCAGCTCCTACAATGAGCAGTTCTTC,CASSSGLASSYNEQFF
TRBD2,TRBJ2-1,TRBV19,.,TGTGCCAGTAGCCCCCACGGGAGCGGGAGGGAAAATGAGCAGTTCTTC,CASSPHGSGRENEQFF
TRBD1,TRBJ2-3,TRBV7-9,.,TGTGCCAGCAGCTTAGGGGTGGACAGGGACCACACAGATACGCAGTATTTT,CASSLGVDRDHTDTQYF
TRBD1,TRBJ1-6,TRBV6-1,.,TGTGCCAGCAGTGCCCGGACAGGGAATTCACCCCTCCACTTT,CASSARTGNSPLHF
.,TRBJ2-6,TRBV28,once,TGTGCCAGCAAAATGGGCGGGACTGCCAACTCTGGGGCCAACGTCCTGACTTTC,CASKMGGTANSGANVLTF
TRBD2,TRBJ2-7,TRBV29-1,.,TGCAGCGTCTGGGGTCTAGCGGGAGGTTCCTACGAGCAGTACTTC,CSVWGLAGGSYEQYF